This T cell receptor (beta chain) came from a study of blood T cell repertoires in COVID-19. This CDR3 spans 16 amino acids. V dropped 4 bases and J dropped 2; count of bases not matched to a gene: 2. Germline lookup yields CDR1 SGHRS and CDR2 YFSETQ. Produced via immunoSEQ multiplex PCR; TCRdb's table is partial and in-frame only. The data hold 46,000 or so clones, with 70% to 90% observed a single time. The sample taken for sequencing was peripheral blood. The chain joins TRBV5-1 to TRBJ2-1, with TRBD2 matching 14 bases. The source of this sequence is an elderly woman with COVID-19, enrolled during active disease. CDR3: CASSQGLAGAYNEQFF. The CDR3 DNA reads TGCGCCAGCAGCCAGGGACTAGCGGGGGCCTACAATGAGCAGTTCTTC. Based on the CDR3 plus reference TRBV5-1 and TRBJ2-1, the full variable domain is KAGVTQTPRYLIKTRGQQVTLSCSPISGHRSVSWYQQTPGQGLQFLFEYFSETQRNKGNFPGRFSGRQFSNSRSEMNVSTLELGDSALYLCASSQGLAGAYNEQFFGPGTRLTVL.